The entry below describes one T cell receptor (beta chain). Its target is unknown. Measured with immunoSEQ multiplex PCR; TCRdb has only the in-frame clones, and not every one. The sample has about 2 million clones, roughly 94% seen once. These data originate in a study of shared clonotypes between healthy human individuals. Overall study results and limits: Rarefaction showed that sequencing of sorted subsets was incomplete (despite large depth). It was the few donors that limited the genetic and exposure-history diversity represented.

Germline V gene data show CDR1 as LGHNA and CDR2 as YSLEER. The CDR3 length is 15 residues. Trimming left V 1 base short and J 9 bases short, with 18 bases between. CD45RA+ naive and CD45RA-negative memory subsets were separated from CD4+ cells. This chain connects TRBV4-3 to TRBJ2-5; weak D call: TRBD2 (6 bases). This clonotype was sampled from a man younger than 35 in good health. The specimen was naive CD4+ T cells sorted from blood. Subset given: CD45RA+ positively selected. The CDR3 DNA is TGCGCCAGCAGCCAAGGCGCTAGAGCGGGTGTGCCCCAGTACTTC. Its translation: CASSQGARAGVPQYF.